These 27 T cell receptor beta chains came from one sample sequenced in a study of blood T cell repertoires in COVID-19. Using immunoSEQ multiplex PCR, the repertoire was profiled, and TCRdb retains in-frame clones only, with some absent. The sample shows more than 150,000 clones, approximately 88% of them seen only once. Sequencing input: peripheral blood. The receptors were sampled from an older woman with acute or convalescent COVID-19.

The rearrangement uses TRBV5-1 and TRBJ1-4, with D possibly being TRBD1 (5 bases). This CDR3 is 15 amino acids long. The V and J ends lost 4 bases and 5 bases respectively, with 15 bases between them. The germline gives CDR1 SGHRS, CDR2 YFSETQ. CDR3 amino acids: CASSAGPTINEKLFF. For the CDR3, the DNA is TGCGCCAGCAGCGCGGGACCGACGATAAATGAAAAACTGTTTTTT.

This clone was counted a single time. The genes are TRBV19 and TRBJ2-5; the match to TRBD1 covers 8 bases. The V gene end was trimmed by 6 bases and the J gene end by 5 bases; junction bases not matched to a gene: 11. The CDR3 loop spans 15 amino acids. Germline lookup yields CDR1 LNHDA and CDR2 SQIVND (reference sequence). The CDR3 region has the DNA TGTGCCAGTAGGTCCTCCGCAGGGGGCCGGGAGACCCAGTACTTC. Amino acid sequence: CASRSSAGGRETQYF.

This clone was seen a few times. The chain combines TRBV4-3 with TRBJ1-1, with 7 bases identical to TRBD1. In germline, CDR1 is LGHNA, CDR2 YSLEER. Germline trimming cut 1 base from V and 4 bases from J; bases unmatched to any gene: 3. This CDR3 contains 14 residues. The CDR3 here is CASSQGTGSTEAFF. In DNA form, the CDR3 reads TGCGCCAGCAGCCAAGGGACAGGTAGCACTGAAGCTTTCTTT.

This clone was seen more than once but under ten times. The V and J genes are TRBV7-2 and TRBJ2-5; TRBD1 matches 8 bases. The CDR3 extends over 16 amino acids. V shed 2 bases and J 4 bases; nucleotides not matched to a gene: 9. Germline V gene sequence: CDR1 SGHTA, CDR2 FQGNSA. The DNA of the CDR3 is TGTGCCAGCAGCTTACAAGGGACAGGATTCGGAGAGACCCAGTACTTC. Translation: CASSLQGTGFGETQYF.

This chain connects TRBV19 to TRBJ2-7, with a weak D call TRBD1 (5 bases). Per the germline V gene, CDR1 is LNHDA and CDR2 is SQIVND (reference sequence). V was trimmed by 5 bases and J by 3 bases, leaving 14 bases between them. The CDR3 is made up of 14 amino acids. The CDR3 region has the DNA TGTGCCAGTAGTTGGAATGGGGCAGACTACGAGCAGTACTTC. Translating gives CASSWNGADYEQYF.

This chain's CDR3 is CASSYRGQIAEAFF. The CDR3 bases are TGTGCCAGCAGTTACAGGGGACAGATCGCTGAAGCTTTCTTT. This sequence joins TRBV6-5 and TRBJ1-1, with 7 bases that match TRBD1. The CDR3 consists of 14 residues. V was pared by 2 bases and J by 6 bases, with 6 bases of the junction left unmatched. From germline, CDR1 is MNHEY and CDR2 SVGAGI.

This chain uses TRBV9 with TRBJ1-1, with D maybe TRBD1 (6 bases). CDR3 length: 13 amino acids. V was clipped by 4 bases and J by 5 bases, with 12 bases between them. Germline CDR1 is SGDLS and CDR2 is YYNGEE. CDR3 nucleotides: TGTGCCAGCAGCCCACAGGGTTGGACTGAAGCTTTCTTT. Residues: CASSPQGWTEAFF.

This clone was observed once. The V and J genes are TRBV18 and TRBJ1-2; 7 bases map to TRBD1. V was pared by 0 bases and J by 4 bases, with 2 bases of the junction left unmatched. The CDR3 length is 14 residues. Germline V gene sequence: CDR1 KGHSH, CDR2 LQKENI. For the CDR3, the DNA is TGTGCCAGCTCACCACCGCCAGGGGGCTATGGCTACACCTTC. Translating gives CASSPPPGGYGYTF. The full variable domain, with the rest looked up from reference TRBV18 and TRBJ1-2, is NAGVMQNPRHLVRRRGQEARLRCSPMKGHSHVYWYRQLPEEGLKFMVYLQKENIIDESGMPKERFSAEFPKEGPSILRIQQVVRGDSAAYFCASSPPPGGYGYTFGSGTRLTVV.

The chain has TRBV12-5 and TRBJ1-4; D is perhaps TRBD1 (5 bases). CDR1 is LGHNT and CDR2 is FRNRAP in the germline V gene. This CDR3 is 15 amino acids long. V shed 5 bases and J shed 5 bases, with 15 bases lying between them. The CDR3 sequence: CASGHASGGNEKLFF. CDR3 DNA sequence: TGTGCTAGTGGTCATGCGTCCGGGGGGAATGAAAAACTGTTTTTT. The whole variable domain, filled in from reference TRBV12-5 and TRBJ1-4, reads DARVTQTPRHKVTEMGQEVTMRCQPILGHNTVFWYRQTMMQGLELLAYFRNRAPLDDSGMPKDRFSAEMPDATLATLKIQPSEPRDSAVYFCASGHASGGNEKLFFGSGTQLSVL.

The chain has TRBV19 and TRBJ1-1; tentative D call: TRBD1 (5 bases). The CDR3 contains 15 residues. The ends were cut back, 5 bases at V and 2 bases at J, with 15 bases in the middle. Germline assignment: CDR1 LNHDA and CDR2 SQIVND (reference sequence). The CDR3 nucleotides read TGTGCCAGTAGTCATACTGACAGCTTTAACACTGAAGCTTTCTTT. It codes for CASSHTDSFNTEAFF. The complete variable domain, with remaining parts taken from reference TRBV19 and TRBJ1-1, reads DGGITQSPKYLFRKEGQNVTLSCEQNLNHDAMYWYRQDPGQGLRLIYYSQIVNDFQKGDIAEGYSVSREKKESFPLTVTSAQKNPTAFYLCASSHTDSFNTEAFFGQGTRLTVV.

The chain links TRBV7-3 to TRBJ1-6, with D possibly matching TRBD1 (5 bases). The V end lost 3 bases, the J end lost 7 bases, and 10 bases lay between the germline ends. CDR1 is SGHTA and CDR2 is FQGTGA in the germline V gene. The CDR3 sequence is 14 residues long. The CDR3 here is CASSFDRKNSPLHF. The CDR3 nucleotides are TGTGCCAGCAGCTTCGACAGAAAGAATTCACCCCTCCACTTT.

This clone was counted once. The gene calls are TRBV28 and TRBJ1-2; possibly TRBD1 for D (5 bases). This CDR3 contains 13 residues. Germline V gene sequence: CDR1 MDHEN, CDR2 SYDVKM. V lost 0 bases and J 8 bases, leaving 10 bases between the germline ends. The CDR3 coding sequence is TGTGCCAGCAGTTTATGGTCAGGGAAAGGCTACACCTTC. Translating it yields CASSLWSGKGYTF.

The J gene is TRBJ1-5, the V gene TRBV18, with D possibly TRBD1 on 5 matching bases. The CDR3 contains 16 residues. Trimming stripped 2 bases from V and 5 bases from J, with 16 bases between. Germline CDR1 is KGHSH and CDR2 is LQKENI. For the CDR3, the DNA is TGTGCCAGCTCACCAAATCAGTACAGGTCAGATCAGCCCCAGCATTTT. Translation gives CASSPNQYRSDQPQHF.

The chain has TRBV13 and TRBJ2-7, with D uncertain. The V and J ends lost 1 base and 4 bases respectively, with 8 bases between them. The CDR3 sequence is 13 residues long. Germline lookup yields CDR1 PRHDT and CDR2 FYEKMQ (reference sequence). CDR3 protein: CASSLEQSYEQYF. In DNA form, the CDR3 reads TGTGCCAGCAGCTTAGAACAGTCTTACGAGCAGTACTTC.

This clone has only a few counts. The chain couples TRBV5-1 to TRBJ1-2; TRBD1 matches 7 bases. The CDR3 sequence is 15 residues long. The J segment lost 6 bases and the V segment lost 0 bases, leaving 8 bases of the junction unmatched. Germline-derived CDR1 and CDR2 are SGHRS and YFSETQ. In DNA form, the CDR3 reads TGCGCCAGCAGCTTGGGACAGGGAGTGGAGAATGGCTACACCTTC. Protein: CASSLGQGVENGYTF.

The chain is built from TRBV2 and TRBJ2-3; the match to TRBD2 covers 8 bases. Germline V gene lookup returns CDR1 SNHLY and CDR2 FYNNEI. The CDR3 is 14 amino acids. V shed 5 bases and J 2 bases; nucleotides not matched to a gene: 3. The CDR3 reads CASSLAGITDTQYF. CDR3 nucleotides: TGTGCCAGCAGTTTAGCGGGGATCACAGATACGCAGTATTTT.

The chain recombines TRBV6-2 or TRBV6-3 with TRBJ2-5; 9 bases match TRBD2. Per germline, CDR1 MNHEY and CDR2 SVGEGT. V shed 6 bases, J shed 3 bases, and the junction held 14 bases outside the gene matches. The CDR3 runs to 17 residues. The CDR3 DNA is TGTGCCAGCAGCCCCGGAATAGCGGGGGCCTTCAAAGAGACCCAGTACTTC. Protein sequence: CASSPGIAGAFKETQYF.

This chain connects TRBV5-1 to TRBJ2-3; 15 positions match TRBD2. V lost 3 bases to trimming and J lost 5 bases; unmatched junction nucleotides: 7. The length of the CDR3 is 17 residues. Germline CDR1 and CDR2: SGHRS and YFSETQ. Here the CDR3 reads CASSSGLAGGPRDTQYF. CDR3 coding DNA: TGCGCCAGCAGCTCCGGACTAGCGGGGGGGCCAAGAGATACGCAGTATTTT.

The CDR3 here is CASSPDLEGTQYF. CDR3 coding DNA: TGTGCCAGCTCACCGGACTTGGAAGGGACCCAGTACTTC. The rearrangement joins TRBV18 to TRBJ2-5; D perhaps matches TRBD2 (5 bases). V gave up 3 bases and J gave up 7 bases, with 12 bases separating them. This CDR3 is 13 amino acids long. Germline V lookup: CDR1 KGHSH, CDR2 LQKENI.

This clone was observed a few times. The rearrangement links TRBV6-5 to TRBJ1-1; possibly TRBD1 for D (5 bases). The CDR3 covers 14 residues. The germline gives CDR1 MNHEY, CDR2 SVGAGI. Trimming stripped 0 bases from V and 4 bases from J, with 9 bases between. CDR3 residues: CASSYSGGVTEAFF. CDR3 DNA sequence: TGTGCCAGCAGTTACTCGGGGGGAGTCACTGAAGCTTTCTTT.

V is TRBV21-1 and J is TRBJ1-5; TRBD1, the table's D call, lacks a check against the DNA. TRBV21-1 is a pseudogene segment. The CDR3 extends over 16 amino acids. Here the CDR3 reads CASSKYLGQGKQPQHF. The DNA of the CDR3 is TGTGCCAGCAGCAAATATTTGGGGCAGGGTAAACAGCCCCAGCATTTT.

The rearrangement uses TRBV30 and TRBJ1-2; D might be TRBD1 (6 bases). The ends were cut back, 3 bases at V and 1 base at J, with 9 bases in the middle. This CDR3 region has 13 residues. Germline CDR1 is GTSNPN and CDR2 is SVGIG (reference sequence). CDR3 sequence reads: CAWRIQGNYGYTF. The CDR3 bases are TGTGCCTGGAGGATACAGGGTAACTATGGCTACACCTTC.

The genes are TRBV7-2 and TRBJ1-2; D is uncertain. CDR1 and CDR2 (germline): SGHTA, FQGNSA. V lost 9 bases, J lost 3 bases, and 20 bases lay in between. CDR3 length: 15 amino acids. In DNA, the CDR3 is TGTGCCAGTGCGGGTTTAAAGGCTATCGACTATGGCTACACCTTC. The encoded protein is CASAGLKAIDYGYTF.

This sequence joins TRBV28 and TRBJ1-5, with D perhaps TRBD1 (5 bases). Germline CDR1 reads MDHEN; CDR2 reads SYDVKM. This CDR3 is built from 15 residues. V was cut by 3 bases and J by 10 bases, with 19 bases left in between. CDR3 protein: CASSLGGIRFGPQHF. The DNA for the CDR3 is TGTGCCAGCAGTTTGGGGGGAATTAGATTCGGTCCCCAGCATTTT.

The chain has TRBV27 and TRBJ1-2; D gene uncertain. The CDR3 contains 14 residues. Germline V gene sequence: CDR1 MNHEY, CDR2 SMNVEV (reference sequence). V shed 3 bases and J shed 5 bases, with 13 bases lying between them. DNA for the CDR3: TGTGCCAGCAGTTTTACCTCCCCGCGGTATGGCTACACCTTC. Its translation is CASSFTSPRYGYTF.

The CDR3 is CASSGSGVTEAFF. The CDR3 nucleotides read TGTGCCAGCAGTGGATCAGGGGTCACTGAAGCTTTCTTT. V gene TRBV2 combines with J gene TRBJ1-1; D may be TRBD1 (6 bases). This CDR3 spans 13 amino acids. With 4 bases removed from V and 4 bases from J, the gap between germline ends came to 10 bases. From germline, CDR1 is SNHLY and CDR2 FYNNEI.

CDR3 sequence reads: CASSIRGGNQPQHF. The CDR3 nucleotides read TGTGCCAGCAGCATCAGGGGAGGGAATCAGCCCCAGCATTTT. The V gene is TRBV7-2, the J gene TRBJ1-5; D is perhaps TRBD1 (6 bases). The V end was cut by 5 bases, the J end by 4 bases, with 12 bases between. The germline V gene has CDR1 SGHTA and CDR2 FQGNSA. CDR3 length: 14 residues. Filled out from reference TRBV7-2 and TRBJ1-5, the complete variable domain reads GAGVSQSPSNKVTEKGKDVELRCDPISGHTALYWYRQSLGQGLEFLIYFQGNSAPDKSGLPSDRFSAERTGGSVSTLTIQRTQQEDSAVYLCASSIRGGNQPQHFGDGTRLSIL.